This T cell receptor (beta chain) was identified during a study of T cells after yellow fever vaccination. TCRdb re-analysed the 5' RACE reads in MiXCR, keeping a single row per CDR3 protein. The sample has a few hundred thousand distinct CDR3 sequences; under 25% are singletons. CDR3 size: 15 residues. Germline V gives CDR1 WSHSY, CDR2 SAAADI. The V gene lost 7 bases and the J gene lost 3 bases, with 15 bases spanning the gap. This clonotype has just a few counts. Source: PBMCs, taken 15 days after the yellow fever booster vaccination. V usage is TRBV10-2 and J usage is TRBJ2-2; D is unclear. The sequence was obtained from a man aged 25-40 years who received the YFV17D yellow fever vaccine. As DNA, the CDR3 is TGCGCCAGCAAGGATCCCCTCAGCCACACCGGGGAGCTGTTTTTT. As protein: CASKDPLSHTGELFF.